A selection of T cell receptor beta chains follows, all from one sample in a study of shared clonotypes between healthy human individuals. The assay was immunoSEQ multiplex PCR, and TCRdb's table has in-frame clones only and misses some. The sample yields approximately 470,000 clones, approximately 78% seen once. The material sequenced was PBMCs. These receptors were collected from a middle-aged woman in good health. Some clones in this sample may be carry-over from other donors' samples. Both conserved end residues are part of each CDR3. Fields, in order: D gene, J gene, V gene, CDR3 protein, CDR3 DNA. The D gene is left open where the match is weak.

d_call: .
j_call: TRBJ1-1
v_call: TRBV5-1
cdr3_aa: CASSRGARNTEAFF
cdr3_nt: TGCGCCAGCAGCAGGGGGGCCCGAAACACTGAAGCTTTCTTT

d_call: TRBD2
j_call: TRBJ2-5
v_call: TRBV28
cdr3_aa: CASSYTSGSLHAETQYF
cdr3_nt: TGTGCCAGCAGCTATACTAGCGGGTCCCTTCATGCGGAGACCCAGTACTTC

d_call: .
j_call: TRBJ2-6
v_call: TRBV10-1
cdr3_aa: CASSFRPAQSRANVLTF
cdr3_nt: TGCGCCAGCAGTTTCCGGCCCGCACAAAGTCGGGCCAACGTCCTGACTTTC

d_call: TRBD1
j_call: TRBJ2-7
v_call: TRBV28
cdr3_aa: CASSLGQNYEQYF
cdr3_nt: TGTGCCAGCAGCTTGGGACAGAACTACGAGCAGTACTTC

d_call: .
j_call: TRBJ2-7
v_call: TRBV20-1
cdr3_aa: CSVGQIYEQYF
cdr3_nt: TGCAGTGTTGGTCAGATCTACGAGCAGTACTTC

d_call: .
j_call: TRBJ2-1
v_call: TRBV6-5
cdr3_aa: CASSPRSSYNEQFF
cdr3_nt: TGTGCCAGCAGCCCACGGAGCTCCTACAATGAGCAGTTCTTC

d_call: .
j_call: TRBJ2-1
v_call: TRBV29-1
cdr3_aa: CSVPGLTGPYNEQFF
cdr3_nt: TGCAGCGTTCCTGGGTTAACGGGACCCTACAATGAGCAGTTCTTC

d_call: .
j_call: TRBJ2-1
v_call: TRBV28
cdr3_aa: CASSSTGRSYNEQFF
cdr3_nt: TGTGCCAGCAGCTCAACAGGGAGGTCCTACAATGAGCAGTTCTTC

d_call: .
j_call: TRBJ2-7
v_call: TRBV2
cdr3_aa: CASSEARRVEQYF
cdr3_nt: TGTGCCAGCAGTGAAGCCCGCAGGGTCGAGCAGTACTTC

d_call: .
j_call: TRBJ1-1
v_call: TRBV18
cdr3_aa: CASSPGGNTEAFF
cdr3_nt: TGTGCCAGCTCACCAGGCGGAAACACTGAAGCTTTCTTT